This TCR beta chain was identified during a study of T cell responses to AZD1222 COVID-19 vaccine. Study in general: Second doses at about 4 or about 12 weeks were pooled. Whole-study results and caveats: Samples come after the peak T cell response, not at day 14. Close to half of spike-specific TCRs reportedly recognize unmutated variant regions.

On this clone: The target antigen is unknown.

This CDR3 has 15 residues. The germline V gene encodes CDR1 SGHVS and CDR2 FQNEAQ. V shed 5 bases and J 1 base; nucleotides not matched to a gene: 6. Libraries were prepared by immunoSEQ multiplex PCR; TCRdb keeps only in-frame clonotypes and omits some of them. Among 150,000 or so clones listed, around nine tenths were seen once. This TCR derives from an adult in good health. This sample comprised peripheral blood, obtained on day 0 of AZD1222 vaccination. The J gene is TRBJ1-1, the V gene TRBV7-8, with 8 positions matching TRBD1. The chain's CDR3 is CASSPRGTGNTEAFF. CDR3 coding DNA: TGTGCCAGCAGCCCACGGGGGACAGGGAACACTGAAGCTTTCTTT.